This T cell receptor beta chain derives from a study of blood T cell repertoires in COVID-19. Across the whole study: There were acute and convalescent COVID-19 samples, and they came from the United States, Italy and Spain. T cells, B-cell-depleted T cells, or PBMCs provided the cDNA or gDNA that served as material.

As originally analysed: Quantification of nucleated cells was approximated via reference gene primer amplification. Here immunoSEQ multiplex PCR was the method, and the copy in TCRdb shows in-frame clones only, minus some. Clone size and V and J calls were adopted from that table, with D and trimming inferred from the DNA. The sample includes 150,000 or so clones, approximately 80% of them seen just once. This CDR3 spans 13 amino acids. CDR1 and CDR2 from the germline V gene are SGHTA and FQGTGA. Trimming left V 1 base short and J 5 bases short, with 8 bases between. This receptor was obtained from a woman of 80 years or more with active or convalescent COVID-19. The rearrangement joins TRBV7-3 to TRBJ2-5; D ambiguous. Material for sequencing was peripheral blood. CDR3 sequence reads: CASSLKNGETQYF. CDR3 sequence (DNA): TGTGCCAGCAGCTTAAAGAACGGGGAGACCCAGTACTTC.